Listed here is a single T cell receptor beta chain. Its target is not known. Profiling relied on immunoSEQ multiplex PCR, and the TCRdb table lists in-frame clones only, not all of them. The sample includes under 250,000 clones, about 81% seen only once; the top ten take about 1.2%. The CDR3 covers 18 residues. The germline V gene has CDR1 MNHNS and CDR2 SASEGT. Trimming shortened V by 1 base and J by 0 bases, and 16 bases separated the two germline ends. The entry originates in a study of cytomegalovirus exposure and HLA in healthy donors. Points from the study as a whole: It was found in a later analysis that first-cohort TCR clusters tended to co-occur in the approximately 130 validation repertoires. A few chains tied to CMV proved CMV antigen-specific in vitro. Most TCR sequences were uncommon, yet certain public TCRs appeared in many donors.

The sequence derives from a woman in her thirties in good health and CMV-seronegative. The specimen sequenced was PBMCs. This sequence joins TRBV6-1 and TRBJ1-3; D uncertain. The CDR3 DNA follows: TGTGCCAGCAGTGAAGGGCAGGTTTATACCGCCTCTGGAAACACCATATATTTT. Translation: CASSEGQVYTASGNTIYF.